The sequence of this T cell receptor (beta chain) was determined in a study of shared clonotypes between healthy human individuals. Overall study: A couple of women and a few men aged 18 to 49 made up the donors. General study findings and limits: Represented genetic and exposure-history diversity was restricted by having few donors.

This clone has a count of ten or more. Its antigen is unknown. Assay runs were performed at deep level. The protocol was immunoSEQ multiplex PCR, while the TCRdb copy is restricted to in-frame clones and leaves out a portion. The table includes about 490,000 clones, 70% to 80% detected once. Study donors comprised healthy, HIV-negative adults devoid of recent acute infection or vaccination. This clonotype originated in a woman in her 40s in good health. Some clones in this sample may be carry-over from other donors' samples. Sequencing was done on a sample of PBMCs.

CDR3 region: CASSYDRELYEQFF. DNA of the CDR3: TGTGCCAGCAGTTATGATAGGGAACTCTATGAGCAGTTCTTC. The rearrangement uses TRBV6-5 and TRBJ2-1, with D unclear. V was clipped by 3 bases and J by 8 bases, with 14 bases between them. Per germline, CDR1 MNHEY and CDR2 SVGAGI. The CDR3 runs to 14 residues.